This T cell receptor beta chain was sequenced for a study of radiotherapy plus CTLA-4 blockade in lung cancer. Study overall: Across the patients, objective responses occurred in approximately 19%, and disease control in over 25%.

As concerns this clone: Its antigen remains unidentified.

Points from the study as a whole: Expansion in blood of tumor-derived TCR clones was seen after radiotherapy plus ipilimumab.

Each patient with chemo-refractory metastatic non-small-cell lung cancer was treated with focal radiation plus CTLA-4 blockade using ipilimumab. The germline V gene has CDR1 SNHLY and CDR2 FYNNEI. The CDR3 runs to 13 residues. The trim removed 8 bases at V and 4 bases at J, leaving 6 bases unmatched. TCRdb's copy holds only in-frame clones and misses some; the assay was immunoSEQ multiplex PCR. The table includes roughly 75,000 clones, over 70% detected once. Sequencing used peripheral blood, obtained from a patient treated with radiotherapy plus ipilimumab. The clonotype originates from a human donor with non-small cell lung cancer whose response to radiotherapy plus ipilimumab could not be evaluated. Some clones in this sample may be carry-over from other donors' samples. The chain has TRBV2 and TRBJ2-7, with 9 positions matching TRBD1. CDR3 DNA sequence: TGTGCCAGCTTAGGACAGGGGAGGTACGAGCAGTACTTC. It codes for CASLGQGRYEQYF.